These T cell receptor beta chains were read from a single sample in a study of blood T cell repertoires in COVID-19. Only in-frame clones appear in the TCRdb table, and some are missing; sequencing was by immunoSEQ multiplex PCR. Altogether tens of thousands of clones are present, about 86% being singletons, with the ten largest covering 28%. Sequencing was done on a sample of peripheral blood. These receptors were obtained from a man in his 70s with acute or convalescent COVID-19. The CDR3 runs from the conserved cysteine through the conserved F or W.

TRBV20-1	TRBJ2-7	CSASSFAGGLTATREQYF
TRBV7-2	TRBJ2-5	CASSPSETQYF
TRBV19	TRBJ1-5	CASSIVPKGQGGNQPQHF
TRBV6-2/TRBV6-3	TRBJ2-1	CASSRTSGRENEQFF
TRBV6-5	TRBJ1-2	CASRDRQGAYGYTF
TRBV30	TRBJ1-2	CAWSQGNYGYTF
TRBV5-1	TRBJ1-2	CASIGPGHNGYGYTF
TRBV5-4	TRBJ2-5	CASSSPGTQETQYF
TRBV6-1	TRBJ2-3	CASSVESLAGALTQYF
TRBV6-5	TRBJ2-7	CASSPQRRESYEQYF
TRBV11-3	TRBJ2-7	CASSDRDRGNEQYF
TRBV27	TRBJ2-1	CASSLSVLGTSEYNEQFF
TRBV6-4	TRBJ2-2	CASSGRTGGITGELFF
TRBV19	TRBJ1-2	CASSIGWTGGYTF
TRBV19	TRBJ2-3	CASSTSGTSVWHF
TRBV5-1	TRBJ2-1	CASSFSGGHNEQFF
TRBV6-5	TRBJ2-7	CATKDWGQGTYEQYF
TRBV5-1	TRBJ1-6	CASSWGQINSPLHF
TRBV6-5	TRBJ1-1	CASTRHLSGTEAFF
TRBV28	TRBJ1-5	CASSWFRGQGDQPQHF
TRBV5-4	TRBJ2-3	CASRRTGVGTDTQYF
TRBV6-6	TRBJ1-3	CASSVGGGGNTIYF
TRBV2	TRBJ2-3	CASTVARGADTQYF
TRBV30	TRBJ1-6	CAWNSRSYNSPLHF
TRBV19	TRBJ1-1	CASRRERNTEAFF
TRBV5-1	TRBJ1-1	CASSLQRWTTEAFF
TRBV3-1/TRBV3-2	TRBJ1-1	CASMKGGQTEAFF
TRBV29-1	TRBJ2-4	CSVQGWGNIQYF
TRBV15	TRBJ2-3	CATSRDLVTGDTQYF
TRBV18	TRBJ2-3	CASSRDRGQSDTQYF
TRBV24-1	TRBJ1-2	CATSVGVSSGYTF
TRBV6-5	TRBJ1-4	CAGAGTGNEKLFF
TRBV25-1	TRBJ1-3	CASSGTVSGNTIYF
TRBV2	TRBJ2-7	CASSQTYDEQYF
TRBV25-1	TRBJ2-6	CASSVRGQGGPGANVLTF
TRBV4-3	TRBJ1-2	CASRPGQGVHGYTF
TRBV6-6	TRBJ2-7	CASSRLADAYSYEQYF
TRBV10-1	TRBJ2-1	CASSAASGIGHNEQFF
TRBV24-1	TRBJ1-1	CATSDPATGGKAFF
TRBV28	TRBJ1-4	CASSLPGTGGRLRDEKLFF
TRBV4-1	TRBJ2-3	CASSQDSSALYF
TRBV30	TRBJ1-5	CAWSVRGGANQPQHF
TRBV20-1	TRBJ2-7	CSASQGAAYEQYF
TRBV6-5	TRBJ2-7	CASSYSSHAGAYEQYF
TRBV29-1	TRBJ2-1	CSSLGTSHPEQFF
TRBV7-8	TRBJ1-1	CASSLAGQSTEAFF
TRBV11-3	TRBJ2-7	CASSYRLAGGQEQYF
TRBV7-2	TRBJ1-6	CASSRTGYRDSPLHF
TRBV4-2	TRBJ1-6	CASSQDALGGRALHF
TRBV7-2	TRBJ1-5	CASSADRGKPQHF
TRBV7-9	TRBJ2-7	CASSPPPRDSSYEQYF
TRBV5-4	TRBJ2-2	CASSSRDRGNTGELFF
TRBV15	TRBJ2-7	CATSRDAGGRGRSYEQYF
TRBV7-9	TRBJ1-1	CASRGNTEAFF
TRBV7-9	TRBJ1-3	CASSLILGNTIYF